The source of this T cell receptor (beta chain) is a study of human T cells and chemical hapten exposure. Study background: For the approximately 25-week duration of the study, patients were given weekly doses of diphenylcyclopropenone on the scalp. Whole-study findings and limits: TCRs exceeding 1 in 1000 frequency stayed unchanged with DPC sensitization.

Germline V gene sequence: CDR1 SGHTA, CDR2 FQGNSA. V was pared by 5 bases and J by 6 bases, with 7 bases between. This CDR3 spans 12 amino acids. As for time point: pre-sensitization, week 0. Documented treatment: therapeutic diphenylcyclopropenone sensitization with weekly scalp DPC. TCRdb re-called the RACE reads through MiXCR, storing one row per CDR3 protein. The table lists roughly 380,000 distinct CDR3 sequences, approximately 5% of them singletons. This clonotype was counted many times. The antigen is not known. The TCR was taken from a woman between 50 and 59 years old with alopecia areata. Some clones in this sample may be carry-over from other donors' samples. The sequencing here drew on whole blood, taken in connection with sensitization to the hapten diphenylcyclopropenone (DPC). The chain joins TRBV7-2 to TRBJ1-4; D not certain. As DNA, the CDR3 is TGTGCCAGCAGCCACGGGGATGAAAAACTGTTTTTT. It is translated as CASSHGDEKLFF.